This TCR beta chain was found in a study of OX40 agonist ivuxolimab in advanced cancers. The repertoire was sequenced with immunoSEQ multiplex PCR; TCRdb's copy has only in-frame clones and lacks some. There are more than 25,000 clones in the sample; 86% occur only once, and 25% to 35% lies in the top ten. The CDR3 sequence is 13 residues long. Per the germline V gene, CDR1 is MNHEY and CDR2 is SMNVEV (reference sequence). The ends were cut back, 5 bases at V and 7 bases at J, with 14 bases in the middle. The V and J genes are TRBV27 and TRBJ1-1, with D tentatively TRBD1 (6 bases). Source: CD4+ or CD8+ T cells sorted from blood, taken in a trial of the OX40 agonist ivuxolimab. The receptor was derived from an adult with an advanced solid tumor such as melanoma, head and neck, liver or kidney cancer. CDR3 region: CASSLGQSSEAFF. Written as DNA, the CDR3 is TGTGCCAGCAGTCTAGGACAGTCCAGTGAAGCTTTCTTT.